Listed below are T cell receptor beta chains from one sample, sequenced in a study of Ad26.COV2.S vaccination and SARS-CoV-2 variants. Measured with immunoSEQ multiplex PCR; TCRdb has only the in-frame clones, and not every one. The sample has hundreds of thousands of clones, 80% to 95% seen once. This material consisted of peripheral blood, taken in a trial of Ad26.COV2.S vaccine versus placebo. All receptors come from a person aged 18-65 years who received the Ad26.COV2.S COVID-19 vaccine or a placebo. Both conserved end residues are part of each CDR3. A D gene is named only where the DNA matches it firmly. Part of the rows lack a size; the others show once, few, many or a class for expanded clones.

j_gene | d_gene | v_gene | abundance | CDR3aa
TRBJ1-5 | . | TRBV12-3/TRBV12-4 | . | CASSSRTVMAQHF
TRBJ2-3 | . | TRBV19 | . | CASSPTPPGIGTDTQYF
TRBJ2-7 | TRBD1 | TRBV7-8 | . | CASSPLGSTGVLHEQYF
TRBJ2-5 | . | TRBV19 | once | CASSREFVPKETQYF
TRBJ2-5 | . | TRBV12-3/TRBV12-4 | . | CASRDWGQETQYF
TRBJ1-2 | TRBD1 | TRBV6-5 | . | CASSHGTGGGYGYTF
TRBJ2-1 | TRBD2 | TRBV24-1 | . | CATSPGGYNEQFF
TRBJ2-6 | . | TRBV11-2 | . | CASSAASGPGANVLTF
TRBJ1-5 | . | TRBV6-5 | . | CASSKRNQPQHF
TRBJ1-3 | TRBD1 | TRBV5-1 | . | CASSSGQGFGNTIYF
TRBJ1-2 | TRBD1 | TRBV19 | . | CASSLPNRGRFYGYTF
TRBJ2-5 | TRBD2 | TRBV18 | . | CASSPVPPGGYQETQYF
TRBJ2-1 | TRBD1 | TRBV5-1 | . | CASSLALQGSYNEQFF
TRBJ1-1 | . | TRBV6-1 | . | CASSEAILGDWDTEAFF
TRBJ1-6 | TRBD1 | TRBV27 | few | CASSPGQGEYNSPLHF
TRBJ1-2 | . | TRBV7-9 | . | CASSLYGGRTETNYGYTF
TRBJ2-3 | . | TRBV9 | . | CASSVGADTQYF
TRBJ1-1 | . | TRBV7-2 | once | CASSSGGGTEAFF
TRBJ2-1 | . | TRBV5-4 | . | CASSADSRSYNEQFF
TRBJ2-3 | TRBD2 | TRBV4-1 | . | CASSQAVAGGSDTQYF
TRBJ2-5 | . | TRBV5-1 | . | CASSYPEQETQYF
TRBJ2-3 | TRBD2 | TRBV20-1 | . | CSASHSAGAGEITTTTLNTDTQYF
TRBJ1-6 | . | TRBV4-1 | . | CASSQVVGILHF
TRBJ2-7 | . | TRBV7-2 | . | CASSLTPGGGLYEQYF
TRBJ2-3 | TRBD2 | TRBV7-9 | . | CASSWGDYHTDTQYF
TRBJ1-6 | . | TRBV12-2 | . | CASRHPRGWNSPLHF
TRBJ1-2 | . | TRBV6-1 | . | CASSEYTVYGYTF
TRBJ1-6 | . | TRBV28 | . | CASKGTTNNSPLHF
TRBJ2-5 | . | TRBV21-1 | few | CASSKDQLEETQYF
TRBJ1-2 | TRBD1 | TRBV6-5 | . | CASSYSRTGRNYGYTF
TRBJ2-5 | . | TRBV5-1 | . | CASSPGDGKETQYF
TRBJ1-1 | . | TRBV9 | . | CASSGDTEAFF
TRBJ2-3 | TRBD2 | TRBV20-1 | . | CSASVAGAADTQYF
TRBJ2-7 | . | TRBV5-1 | few | CASSLAGDIYEQYF
TRBJ2-1 | . | TRBV7-2 | . | CASSQGQNEQFF
TRBJ1-6 | . | TRBV18 | . | CASSTGRGYNSPLHF
TRBJ2-3 | TRBD2 | TRBV7-2 | . | CASSFTSGTDTQYF
TRBJ1-3 | TRBD1 | TRBV7-9 | . | CASSTTTGDGNTIYF
TRBJ2-5 | TRBD1 | TRBV29-1 | . | CSVEDGRQGGSQETQYF
TRBJ2-1 | TRBD2 | TRBV5-1 | . | CASSLGGLRENYNEQFF
TRBJ2-2 | TRBD2 | TRBV10-2 | . | CASSEGSGGAFGELFF